The following is a T cell receptor beta chain sequence with its context. The specificity of this receptor is unknown. Base qualities were left out, and no much larger clone turns up one base away. The record originates from a study of T cell responses to AZD1222 COVID-19 vaccine (dated by TCRdb to 2020 to 2022). Looking at the study overall: AZD1222 recipients with second doses at about 4 weeks or about 12 weeks were pooled, because spike-specific TCR depth and breadth did not differ between schedules. Trial participants were enrolled by age into 18-55, 56-69 and 70-plus year subgroups, with about 150, 28 and 57 TCR-sequenced participants respectively. A total of just over 230 trial participants underwent TCR sequencing, of whom nearly 210 received two doses of AZD1222 and some 25 received two doses of the MenACWY control vaccine. Overall results and qualifications from the work: The whole spike protein was spanned by vaccine-associated CD4 TCRs, and dominant responses were seen in regions 160-218 and 743-854. Spike-specific TCR breadth and depth rose significantly after two AZD1222 doses compared with day 0 and with MenACWY recipients. Epitopes outside the regions mutated in the B.1.351 and B.1.1.7 variants were reportedly recognized by nearly half of the unique spike-specific TCRs. Because no samples from the day 14 peak response were available, repertoires could be characterized only after the peak T cell response. The 56-69-year group was small, and its depth increase did not reach significance, likely because of low power. Participants were mostly white British, with more females than males. The authors suggested clonal diversity may have been underestimated. Conclusions about previously exposed vaccinees are limited because only five to seven AZD1222 recipients were SARS-CoV-2 seropositive at baseline.

Read against the paper, the sample's time point label means: baseline before first vaccination. Vaccinee samples were obtained from the UK trials COV001 and COV002, which included a single-blind randomized controlled phase 2/3 trial of AZD1222 (ChAdOx1 nCoV-19) in healthy adults. Trial participant PBMC samples were collected at day 0 and day 28 after the second dose for TCRbeta chain sequencing. The CDR3 regions of human TCRbeta chains were analyzed by immunosequencing. The paper's data handling went like this. Repertoire TCRs were matched against a reference library of SARS-CoV-2-specific TCRs generated with the MIRA antigen-specificity platform. Breadth was defined as the fraction of unique TCRs that were SARS-CoV-2-associated. Depth was defined as the fraction of total T cells that were SARS-CoV-2-associated. Using the MIRA data, every spike-specific TCR was mapped to the spike region that the TCR reacted to and assigned to either a CD4 or a CD8 class. Log10-transformed breadth and depth values were compared by one-way ANOVA with Sidak's multiple comparisons tests. In its TCRdb copy, this immuneACCESS table keeps in-frame sequences only and misses some clones. Where compared with another copy, unresolved V genes explain less than half of these, and the others have no known cause. V, J and clone size were drawn from that table, and D and trimming were deduced from the DNA. This sample comprises some 140,000 clones, about 90% of them detected only once. The top ten constitute 5.5% to 6.5% of the sample.

Specimen: peripheral blood, collected on day 0 of AZD1222 vaccination. This clonotype originated in an adult in good health.

The CDR3 has the sequence CASSTGEVAPYNEQFF. The bases read TGTGCCAGCAGCACTGGCGAGGTTGCCCCCTACAATGAGCAGTTCTTC. Here the chain combines TRBV21-1 and TRBJ2-1; the table's D call, TRBD2, was not checked against the DNA. TRBV21-1 is termed a pseudogene. The cysteine opens and the phenylalanine closes a CDR3 of 16 amino acids. Left in the record is the CDR3 DNA by itself, 48 bases read in frame from the first base.